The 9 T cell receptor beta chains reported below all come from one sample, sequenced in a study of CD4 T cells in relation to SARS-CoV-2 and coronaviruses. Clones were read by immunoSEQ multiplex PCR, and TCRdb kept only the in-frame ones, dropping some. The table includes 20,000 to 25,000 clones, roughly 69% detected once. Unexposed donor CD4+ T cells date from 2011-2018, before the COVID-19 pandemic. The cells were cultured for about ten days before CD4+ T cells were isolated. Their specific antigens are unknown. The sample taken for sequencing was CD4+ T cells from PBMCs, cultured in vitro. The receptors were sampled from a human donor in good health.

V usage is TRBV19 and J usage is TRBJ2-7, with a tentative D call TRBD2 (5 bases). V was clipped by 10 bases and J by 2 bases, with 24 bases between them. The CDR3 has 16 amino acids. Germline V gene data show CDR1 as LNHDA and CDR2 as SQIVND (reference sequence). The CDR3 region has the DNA TGTGCCACCTCCCAGGCGCCCGGGGTGCTTACCTACGAGCAGTACTTC. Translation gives CATSQAPGVLTYEQYF.

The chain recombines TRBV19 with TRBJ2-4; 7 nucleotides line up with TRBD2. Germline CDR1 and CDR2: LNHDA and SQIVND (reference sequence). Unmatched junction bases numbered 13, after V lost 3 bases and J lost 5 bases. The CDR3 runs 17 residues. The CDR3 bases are TGTGCCAGTAGTATGGTGTTTGGCGGGAGACTTCAAAACATTCAGTACTTC. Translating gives CASSMVFGGRLQNIQYF.

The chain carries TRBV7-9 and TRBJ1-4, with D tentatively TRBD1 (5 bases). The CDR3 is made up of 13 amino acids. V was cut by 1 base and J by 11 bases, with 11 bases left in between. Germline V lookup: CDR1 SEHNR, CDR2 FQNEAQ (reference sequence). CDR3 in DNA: TGTGCCAGCAGCTTAGGGGTAGGGGACAAACTGTTTTTT. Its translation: CASSLGVGDKLFF.

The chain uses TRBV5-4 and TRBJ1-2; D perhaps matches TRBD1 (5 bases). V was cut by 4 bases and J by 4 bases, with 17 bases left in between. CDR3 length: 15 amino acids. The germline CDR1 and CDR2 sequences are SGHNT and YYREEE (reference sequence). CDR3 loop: CASSRRGSRIYGYTF. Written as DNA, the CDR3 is TGTGCCAGCAGCCGGCGGGGGTCTAGGATCTATGGCTACACCTTC.

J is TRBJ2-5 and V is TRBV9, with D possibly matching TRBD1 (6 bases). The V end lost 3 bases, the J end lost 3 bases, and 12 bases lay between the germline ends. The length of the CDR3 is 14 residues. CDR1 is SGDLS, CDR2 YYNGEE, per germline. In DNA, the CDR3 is TGTGCCAGCAGCGGGGGGCTAGTCGAAGAGACCCAGTACTTC. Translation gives CASSGGLVEETQYF.

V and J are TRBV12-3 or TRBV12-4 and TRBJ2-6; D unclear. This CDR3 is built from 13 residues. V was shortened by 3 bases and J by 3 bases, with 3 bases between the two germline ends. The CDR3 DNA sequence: TGTGCCAGCAGTTTGGGTGGGGCCAACGTCCTGACTTTC. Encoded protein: CASSLGGANVLTF.

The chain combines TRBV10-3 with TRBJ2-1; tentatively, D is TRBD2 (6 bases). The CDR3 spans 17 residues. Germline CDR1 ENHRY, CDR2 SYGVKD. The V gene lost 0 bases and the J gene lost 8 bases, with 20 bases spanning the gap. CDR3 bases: TGTGCCATCAGTGAGTCATCCGCGGGGATCGCTGATTATGAGCAGTTCTTC. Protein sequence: CAISESSAGIADYEQFF.

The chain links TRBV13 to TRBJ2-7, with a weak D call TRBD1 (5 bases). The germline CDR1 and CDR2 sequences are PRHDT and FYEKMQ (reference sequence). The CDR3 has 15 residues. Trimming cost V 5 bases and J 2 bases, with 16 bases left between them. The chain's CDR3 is CASSHGSQGAYEQYF. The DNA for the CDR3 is TGTGCCAGCAGCCACGGGTCCCAAGGGGCCTACGAGCAGTACTTC.

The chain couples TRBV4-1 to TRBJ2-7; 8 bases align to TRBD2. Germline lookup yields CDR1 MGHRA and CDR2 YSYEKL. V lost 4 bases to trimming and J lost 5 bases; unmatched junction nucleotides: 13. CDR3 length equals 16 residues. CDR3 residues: CASSRAGLAGPDEQYF. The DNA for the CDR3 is TGCGCCAGCAGCCGCGCCGGACTAGCCGGGCCCGACGAGCAGTACTTC.